This record looks at one T cell receptor beta chain sequence and its context. Antigen: not known. The data are from a study of blood T cells in healthy people across ages. Alongside a J-beta primer mix, a sample-barcoded 5' primer served in a second PCR lasting about 7 to 12 cycles. MiXCR, applied by TCRdb to the 5' RACE reads, yields one record per CDR3 protein. This table holds about 1,500,000 distinct CDR3 sequences, about 28% found once. Whole-study results and caveats: There was a strong correlation between TCR beta diversity and naive T cell percentage. When set beside aged donors, long-lived donors presented more naive CD4+ cells and higher diversity.

The CDR3 is 16 residues long. V was trimmed by 0 bases and J by 0 bases, leaving 9 bases between them. Germline V CDR1 and CDR2: SGHDN, FVKESK. The sample comprised blood. The sequence was obtained from a woman in her 30s in good health. The rearrangement links TRBV14 to TRBJ2-1; D may be TRBD2 (5 bases). The CDR3 bases are TGTGCCAGCAGCCAAGATTCCGGGGACTCCTACAATGAGCAGTTCTTC. Protein: CASSQDSGDSYNEQFF. The variable domain in full, with the rest retrieved from reference TRBV14 and TRBJ2-1, is EAGVTQFPSHSVIEKGQTVTLRCDPISGHDNLYWYRRVMGKEIKFLLHFVKESKQDESGMPNNRFLAERTGGTYSTLKVQPAELEDSGVYFCASSQDSGDSYNEQFFGPGTRLTVL.